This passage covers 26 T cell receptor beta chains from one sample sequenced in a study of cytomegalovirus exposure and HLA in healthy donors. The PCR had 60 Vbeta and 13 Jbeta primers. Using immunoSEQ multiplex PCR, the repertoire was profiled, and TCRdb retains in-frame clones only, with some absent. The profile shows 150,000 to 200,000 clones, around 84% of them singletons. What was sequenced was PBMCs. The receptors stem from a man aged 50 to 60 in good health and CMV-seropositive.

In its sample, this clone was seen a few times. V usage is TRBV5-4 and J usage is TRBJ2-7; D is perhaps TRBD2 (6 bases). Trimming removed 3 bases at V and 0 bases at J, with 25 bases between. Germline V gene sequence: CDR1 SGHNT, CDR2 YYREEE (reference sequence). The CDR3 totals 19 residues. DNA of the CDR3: TGTGCCAGCAGCTCTGGGATGGGGGGACGCGGCCTCACCTCCTACGAGCAGTACGTC. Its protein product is CASSSGMGGRGLTSYEQYV.

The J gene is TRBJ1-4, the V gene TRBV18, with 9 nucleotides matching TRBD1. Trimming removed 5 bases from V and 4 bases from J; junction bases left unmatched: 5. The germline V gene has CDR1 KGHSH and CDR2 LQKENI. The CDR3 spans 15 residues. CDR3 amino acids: CASSSRQGDNEKLFF. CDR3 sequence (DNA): TGTGCCAGCTCATCCCGACAGGGGGATAATGAAAAACTGTTTTTT.

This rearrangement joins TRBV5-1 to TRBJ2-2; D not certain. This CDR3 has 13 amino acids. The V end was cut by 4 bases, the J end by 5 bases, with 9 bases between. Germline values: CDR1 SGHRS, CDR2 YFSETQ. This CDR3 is CASSPVLTGELFF. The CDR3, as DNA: TGCGCCAGCAGCCCGGTCCTAACCGGGGAGCTGTTTTTT.

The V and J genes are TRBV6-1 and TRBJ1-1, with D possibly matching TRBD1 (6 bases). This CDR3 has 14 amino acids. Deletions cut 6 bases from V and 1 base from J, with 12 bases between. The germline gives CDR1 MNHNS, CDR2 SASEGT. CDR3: CASSGGRKNTEAFF. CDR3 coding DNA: TGTGCCAGCAGCGGGGGGCGGAAGAACACTGAAGCTTTCTTT.

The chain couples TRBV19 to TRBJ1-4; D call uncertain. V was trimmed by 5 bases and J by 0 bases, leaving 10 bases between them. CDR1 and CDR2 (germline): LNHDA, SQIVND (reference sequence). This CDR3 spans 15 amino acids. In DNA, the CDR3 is TGTGCCAGTAGTTCCATGAGAACAACTAATGAAAAACTGTTTTTT. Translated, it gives CASSSMRTTNEKLFF.

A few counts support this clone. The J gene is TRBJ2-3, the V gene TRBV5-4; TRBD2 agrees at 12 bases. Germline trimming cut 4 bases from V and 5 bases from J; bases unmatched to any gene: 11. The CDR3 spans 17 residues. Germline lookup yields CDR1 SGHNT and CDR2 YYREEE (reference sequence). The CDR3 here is CASSRGFQGLAGDTQYF. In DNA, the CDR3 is TGTGCCAGCAGCCGAGGGTTCCAGGGACTAGCGGGAGATACGCAGTATTTT.

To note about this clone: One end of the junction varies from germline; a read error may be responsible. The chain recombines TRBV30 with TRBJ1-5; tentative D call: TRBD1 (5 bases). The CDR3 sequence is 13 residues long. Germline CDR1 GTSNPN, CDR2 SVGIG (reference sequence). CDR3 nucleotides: TGTGCCTGGAGCGCTGGACAAAATCAGCCCCGGCATTTT. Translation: CAWSAGQNQPRHF.

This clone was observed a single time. The CDR3 region is CASSKRGTGELFF. Written as DNA, the CDR3 is TGTGCCAGCAGCAAACGGGGGACCGGGGAGCTGTTTTTT. The chain recombines TRBV11-3 with TRBJ2-2, with D possibly being TRBD2 (6 bases). Trimming cost V 5 bases and J 5 bases, with 9 bases left between them. CDR3 length equals 13 residues. Germline V lookup: CDR1 SGHNT, CDR2 YENEEA.

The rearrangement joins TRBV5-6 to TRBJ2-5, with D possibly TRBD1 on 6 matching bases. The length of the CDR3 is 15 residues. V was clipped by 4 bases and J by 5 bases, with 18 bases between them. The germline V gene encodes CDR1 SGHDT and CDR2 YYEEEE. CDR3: CASSQENRVGETQYF. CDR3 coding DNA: TGTGCCAGCAGCCAGGAGAACAGGGTAGGGGAGACCCAGTACTTC. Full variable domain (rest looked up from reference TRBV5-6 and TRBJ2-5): DAGVTQSPTHLIKTRGQQVTLRCSPKSGHDTVSWYQQALGQGPQFIFQYYEEEERQRGNFPDRFSGHQFPNYSSELNVNALLLGDSALYLCASSQENRVGETQYFGPGTRLLVL.

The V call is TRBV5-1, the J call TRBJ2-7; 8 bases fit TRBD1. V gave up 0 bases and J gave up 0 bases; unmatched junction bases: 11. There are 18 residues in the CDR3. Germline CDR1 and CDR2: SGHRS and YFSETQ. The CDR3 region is CASSLGISGTGYSYEQYF. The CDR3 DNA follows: TGCGCCAGCAGCTTGGGAATCTCCGGGACAGGATACTCCTACGAGCAGTACTTC.

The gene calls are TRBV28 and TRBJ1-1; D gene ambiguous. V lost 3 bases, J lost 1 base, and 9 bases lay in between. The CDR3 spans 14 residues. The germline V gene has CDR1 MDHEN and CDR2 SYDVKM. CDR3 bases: TGTGCCAGCAGTTTGGGCAGGAAGAACACTGAAGCTTTCTTT. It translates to CASSLGRKNTEAFF.

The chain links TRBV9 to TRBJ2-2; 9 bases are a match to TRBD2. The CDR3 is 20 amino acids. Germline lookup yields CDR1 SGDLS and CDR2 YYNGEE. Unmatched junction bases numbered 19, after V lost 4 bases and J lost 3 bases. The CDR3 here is CASSPRGGARIAGDTGELFF. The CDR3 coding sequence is TGTGCCAGCAGCCCTCGGGGAGGGGCTAGGATAGCGGGGGACACCGGGGAGCTGTTTTTT. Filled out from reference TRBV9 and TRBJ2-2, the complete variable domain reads DSGVTQTPKHLITATGQRVTLRCSPRSGDLSVYWYQQSLDQGLQFLIQYYNGEERAKGNILERFSAQQFPDLHSELNLSSLELGDSALYFCASSPRGGARIAGDTGELFFGEGSRLTVL.

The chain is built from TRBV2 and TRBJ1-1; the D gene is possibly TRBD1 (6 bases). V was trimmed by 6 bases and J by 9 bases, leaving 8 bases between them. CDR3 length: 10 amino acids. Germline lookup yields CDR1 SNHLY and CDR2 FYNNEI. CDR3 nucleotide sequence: TGTGCCAGCAGAGGACAGAAAGCTTTCTTT. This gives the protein CASRGQKAFF.

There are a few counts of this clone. CDR3 in amino acids: CASDTLQGNTIYF. CDR3 sequence (DNA): TGTGCCAGCGACACATTACAGGGAAACACCATATATTTT. The chain joins TRBV6-1 to TRBJ1-3; no firm D call. The CDR3 sequence is 13 residues long. Trimming cost V 8 bases and J 4 bases, with 12 bases left between them. In germline, CDR1 is MNHNS, CDR2 SASEGT.

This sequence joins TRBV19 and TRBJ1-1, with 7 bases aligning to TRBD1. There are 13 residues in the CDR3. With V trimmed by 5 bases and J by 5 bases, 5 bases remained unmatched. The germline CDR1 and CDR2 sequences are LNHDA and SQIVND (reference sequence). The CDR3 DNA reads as TGTGCCAGTAGTGCCGACAGGGCGACTGAAGCTTTCTTT. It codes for CASSADRATEAFF.

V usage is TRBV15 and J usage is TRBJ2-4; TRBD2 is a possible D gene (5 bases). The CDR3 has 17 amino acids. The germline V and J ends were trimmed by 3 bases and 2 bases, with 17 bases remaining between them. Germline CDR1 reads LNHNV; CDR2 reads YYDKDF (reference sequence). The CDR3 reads CATSSPVAFGSKNIQYF. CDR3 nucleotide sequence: TGTGCCACCAGCAGCCCCGTAGCGTTCGGGTCCAAAAACATTCAGTACTTC. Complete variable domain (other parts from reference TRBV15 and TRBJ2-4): DAMVIQNPRYQVTQFGKPVTLSCSQTLNHNVMYWYQQKSSQAPKLLFHYYDKDFNNEADTPDNFQSRRPNTSFCFLDIRSPGLGDTAMYLCATSSPVAFGSKNIQYFGAGTRLSVL.

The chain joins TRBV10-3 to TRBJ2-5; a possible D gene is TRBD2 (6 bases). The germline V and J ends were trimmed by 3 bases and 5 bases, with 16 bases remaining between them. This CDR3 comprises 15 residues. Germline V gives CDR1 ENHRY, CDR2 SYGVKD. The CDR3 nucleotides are TGTGCCATCAGTGAACTAGCTGAGGGTCGGGAGACCCAGTACTTC. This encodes CAISELAEGRETQYF.

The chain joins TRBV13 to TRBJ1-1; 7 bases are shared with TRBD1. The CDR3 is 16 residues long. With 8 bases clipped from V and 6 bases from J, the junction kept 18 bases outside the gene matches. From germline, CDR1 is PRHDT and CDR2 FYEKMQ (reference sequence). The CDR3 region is CASDGDSNNGNPEAFF. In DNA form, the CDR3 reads TGTGCCAGCGACGGGGACAGTAACAACGGAAACCCTGAAGCTTTCTTT.

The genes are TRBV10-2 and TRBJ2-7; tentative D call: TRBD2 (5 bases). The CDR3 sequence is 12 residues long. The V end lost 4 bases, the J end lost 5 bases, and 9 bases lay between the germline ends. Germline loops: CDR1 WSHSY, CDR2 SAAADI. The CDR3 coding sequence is TGCGCCAGCAGTGGTGCGGGTGACGAGCAGTACTTC. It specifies CASSGAGDEQYF.

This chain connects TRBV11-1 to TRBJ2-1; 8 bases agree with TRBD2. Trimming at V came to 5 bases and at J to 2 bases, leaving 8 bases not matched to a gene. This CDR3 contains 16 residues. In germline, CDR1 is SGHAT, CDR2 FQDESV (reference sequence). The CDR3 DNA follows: TGTGCCAGCAGCGCGCGGGGGGCCACCCCCTACAATGAGCAGTTCTTC. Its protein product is CASSARGATPYNEQFF.

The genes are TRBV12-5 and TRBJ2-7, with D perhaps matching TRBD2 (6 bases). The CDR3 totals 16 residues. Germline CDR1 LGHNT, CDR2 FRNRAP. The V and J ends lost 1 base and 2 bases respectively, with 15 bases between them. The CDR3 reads CASGLEPSTGAYEQYF. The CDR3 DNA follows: TGTGCTAGTGGTTTGGAACCCAGTACGGGGGCCTACGAGCAGTACTTC.

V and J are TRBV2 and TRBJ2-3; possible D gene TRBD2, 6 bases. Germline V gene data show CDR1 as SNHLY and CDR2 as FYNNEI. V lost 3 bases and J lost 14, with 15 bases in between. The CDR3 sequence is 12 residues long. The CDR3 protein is CASSEASVSGYF. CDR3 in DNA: TGTGCCAGCAGTGAGGCTAGCGTCTCGGGGTATTTT.

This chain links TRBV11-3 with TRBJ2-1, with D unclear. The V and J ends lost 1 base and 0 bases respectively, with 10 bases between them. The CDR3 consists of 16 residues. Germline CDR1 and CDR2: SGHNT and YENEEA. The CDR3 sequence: CASSLGGISSYNEQFF. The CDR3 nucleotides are TGTGCCAGCAGCTTAGGAGGTATTAGCTCCTACAATGAGCAGTTCTTC.

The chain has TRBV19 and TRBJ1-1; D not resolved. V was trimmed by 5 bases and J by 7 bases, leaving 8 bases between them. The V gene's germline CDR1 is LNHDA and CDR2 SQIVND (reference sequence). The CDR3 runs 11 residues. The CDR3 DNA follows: TGTGCCAGTAGTCCTGCGCTTGAAGCTTTCTTT. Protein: CASSPALEAFF.

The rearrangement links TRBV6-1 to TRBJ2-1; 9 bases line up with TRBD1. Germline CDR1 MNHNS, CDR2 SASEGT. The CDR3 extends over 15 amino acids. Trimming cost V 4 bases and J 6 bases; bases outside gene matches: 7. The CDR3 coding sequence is TGTGCCAGCAGTGTTTTACAGGGGGCTTCCAATGAGCAGTTCTTC. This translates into CASSVLQGASNEQFF.

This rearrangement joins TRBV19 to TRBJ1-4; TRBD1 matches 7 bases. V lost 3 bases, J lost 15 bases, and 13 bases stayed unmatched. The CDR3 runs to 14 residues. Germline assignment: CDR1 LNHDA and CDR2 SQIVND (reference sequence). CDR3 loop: CASSIGTASFKVFF. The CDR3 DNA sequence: TGTGCCAGTAGTATCGGGACAGCATCCTTTAAAGTGTTTTTT.